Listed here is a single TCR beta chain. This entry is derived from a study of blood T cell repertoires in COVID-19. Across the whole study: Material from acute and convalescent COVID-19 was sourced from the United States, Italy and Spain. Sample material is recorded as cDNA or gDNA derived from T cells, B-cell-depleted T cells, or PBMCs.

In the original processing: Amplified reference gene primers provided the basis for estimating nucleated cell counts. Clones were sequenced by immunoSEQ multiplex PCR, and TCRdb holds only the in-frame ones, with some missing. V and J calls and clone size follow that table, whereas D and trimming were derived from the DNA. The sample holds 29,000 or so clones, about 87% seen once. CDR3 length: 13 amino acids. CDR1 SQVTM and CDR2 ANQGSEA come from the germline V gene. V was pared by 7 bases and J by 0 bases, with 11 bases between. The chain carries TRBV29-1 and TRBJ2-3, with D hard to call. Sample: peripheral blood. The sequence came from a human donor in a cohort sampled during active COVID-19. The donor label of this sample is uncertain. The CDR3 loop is CSASGFSTDTQYF. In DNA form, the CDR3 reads TGCAGCGCCTCCGGGTTTAGCACAGATACGCAGTATTTT.